The 8 T cell receptor beta chains given below trace back to one sample, sequenced in a study of CD8+ T cells in alopecia areata. cDNA serving as the sequencing template came from extracted, reverse transcribed RNA. The assay was immunoSEQ multiplex PCR, and TCRdb's table has in-frame clones only and misses some. Of around 150,000 clones in the sample, approximately 56% were seen once. Input material: CD8+ T cells sorted from blood. These receptors were obtained from a human donor in good health.

The chain employs TRBV29-1 and TRBJ2-1, with D possibly being TRBD1 (6 bases). This CDR3 contains 12 residues. V lost 6 bases and J 6 bases, leaving 12 bases between the germline ends. Germline V gene lookup returns CDR1 SQVTM and CDR2 ANQGSEA. The CDR3 DNA follows: TGCAGCGTAAACAGGGATCCCAATGAGCAGTTCTTC. Encoded protein: CSVNRDPNEQFF.

This clone was picked up a small number of times. CDR3 nucleotides: TGTGCCAGCAGTTTTCCTCTTCAGACCCAGTACTTC. It specifies CASSFPLQTQYF. The V gene is TRBV5-6, the J gene TRBJ2-5; D gene unclear. The germline gives CDR1 SGHDT, CDR2 YYEEEE. This CDR3 spans 12 amino acids. V shed 5 bases and J shed 6 bases, with 11 bases lying between them.

This sequence joins TRBV7-9 and TRBJ2-1; TRBD1 matches at 9 bases. The CDR3 extends over 14 amino acids. CDR1 SEHNR and CDR2 FQNEAQ come from the germline V gene (reference sequence). With V trimmed by 1 base and J by 6 bases, 1 base remained unmatched. Here the CDR3 reads CASSLGGQGNEQFF. DNA of the CDR3: TGTGCCAGCAGCTTAGGGGGACAGGGCAATGAGCAGTTCTTC.

The rearrangement links TRBV2 to TRBJ2-7; D uncertain. Germline CDR1 and CDR2: SNHLY and FYNNEI. This CDR3 comprises 12 residues. DNA for the CDR3: TGTGCGGCCCAAGGGCTTACCTACGAGCAGTACTTC. Translated: CAAQGLTYEQYF.

The rearrangement links TRBV29-1 to TRBJ2-5; 9 bases match TRBD2. The V and J ends lost 1 base and 3 bases, in that order; junction bases with no gene match: 3. This CDR3 is built from 14 residues. The germline V gene encodes CDR1 SQVTM and CDR2 ANQGSEA. The CDR3 is CSVEGLAGKETQYF. In DNA, the CDR3 is TGCAGCGTTGAAGGGCTAGCGGGAAAAGAGACCCAGTACTTC.

There are a few counts of this clone. The chain has TRBV29-1 and TRBJ2-5, with TRBD2 matching over 12 bases. J was trimmed by 2 bases and V by 7 bases; bases with no gene match: 2. This CDR3 spans 13 amino acids. The germline CDR1 and CDR2 sequences are SQVTM and ANQGSEA. The CDR3 DNA follows: TGCAGCGGGACTAGCGGGGTTCAAGAGACCCAGTACTTC. It translates to CSGTSGVQETQYF.

This clone was counted only a few times. This rearrangement joins TRBV5-1 to TRBJ2-2, with TRBD2 matching 12 bases. Losses at the gene ends were 3 bases for V and 6 bases for J; bases not matched to a gene: 9. This CDR3 comprises 17 residues. Germline V gene lookup returns CDR1 SGHRS and CDR2 YFSETQ. In DNA, the CDR3 is TGCGCCAGCAGCTCGGCTGGACTAGCGGGACTTTCCGGGGAGCTGTTTTTT. Translating it yields CASSSAGLAGLSGELFF.

The V and J genes are TRBV27 and TRBJ2-2; no clear D gene. The CDR3 consists of 12 residues. Germline-derived CDR1 and CDR2 are MNHEY and SMNVEV (reference sequence). Trimming stripped 6 bases from V and 1 base from J, with 3 bases between. The CDR3 region has the DNA TGTGCCAGCAGCGTGAACACCGGGGAGCTGTTTTTT. This encodes CASSVNTGELFF.